The entry that follows covers one T cell receptor (beta chain) sequence. This clonotype appeared many times. Its antigen has not been determined. Base-call qualities are not available, and no considerably larger clone is one nucleotide away. These data come from a study of CD8 T cells in ankylosing spondylitis (dated by TCRdb to 2017 to 2019). Study-level background: To find TCR variants linked to disease, the study profiled T cell receptor beta repertoires in ankylosing spondylitis patients and healthy donors. The full study cohort comprised about 23 ankylosing spondylitis patients and about 110 healthy donors. Peripheral blood was sampled, and synovial fluid was additionally collected from ankylosing spondylitis patients.

Reads for this sample came from an Illumina HiSeq 2500. TCR beta libraries were prepared by quantitative 5'-RACE with molecular barcodes. The authors' analysis ran thus. A new computational method based on a probabilistic model of VDJ rearrangement was used to identify disease-linked TCR variants. TCRdb reprocessing: public reads trimmed at Q25 with fastp, clones called with MiXCR, in-frame beta chains kept. Duplicate CDR3 protein sequences are folded into a single record with the most common DNA and genes. These V and J calls are TCRdb output, not the study's own analysis. The sample contains 150,000 to 200,000 distinct CDR3 sequences, about an eighth of them found a single time. 8% to 13% of the sample is in the top ten clones. Results and caveats for the whole study, not just this receptor: Some motif variants were previously reported in synovial fluid and blood of reactive arthritis patients, suggesting common disease-initiation mechanisms. A TCR beta motif of several highly homologous amino acid variants appeared characteristic of blood from ankylosing spondylitis patients. A CD8+ phenotype was shown by the disease-linked clones, which were found at relatively low frequencies in peripheral blood. The disease-linked clones were reported as significantly enriched in matched synovial fluid samples from ankylosing spondylitis patients.

The sequenced sample was blood, either unsorted or a sorted T cell fraction (not recorded which). This TCR derives from a female donor with ankylosing spondylitis or in good health (not recorded which).

The sequence in DNA is TGTGCCAGCAGCCAACGGACTAGCGGCGGAAGAAGCTCCTACAATGAGCAGTTCTTC. Its protein is CASSQRTSGGRSSYNEQFF. The chain is assembled from TRBV3-1 and TRBJ2-1; TRBD2 fits 10 bases in the junction. At the junction V is shortened by 2 bases and J by 0 bases; bases outside the gene matches: 10. Reading the germline V gene (reference sequence) gives CDR1 LGHDT and CDR2 YNNKEL. From the cysteine through the phenylalanine, the CDR3 covers 19 amino acids. Only the CDR3 part of the read is kept: 57 bases, read in frame from the first base.